This T cell receptor (beta chain) was sequenced for a study of blood T cell repertoires in COVID-19. Study in general: The United States, Italy and Spain were the sources of the acute and convalescent COVID-19 samples. PBMCs, B-cell-depleted T cells, or T cells were the source of the cDNA or gDNA that made up the material.

This clone has only one observation. As originally analysed: Nucleated cell number was recorded as an estimate derived from reference gene primer amplification. Method: immunoSEQ multiplex PCR; TCRdb's copy keeps in-frame clones and lacks some. V and J calls plus clone size are reproduced from that table; the DNA served to infer D and trimming. This table holds about 30,000 clones, around 90% found once. The CDR3 runs to 15 residues. Trimming cost V 2 bases and J 3 bases; bases outside gene matches: 2. Germline V lookup: CDR1 LGHNA, CDR2 YNFKEQ. Sequenced sample: peripheral blood. The chain recombines TRBV4-2 with TRBJ2-2, with 8 bases fitting TRBD1. This clonotype was obtained from a man between 45 and 60 years old with active COVID-19. CDR3 sequence: CASSQQGAYTGELFF. The CDR3, as DNA: TGTGCCAGCAGCCAACAGGGGGCATACACCGGGGAGCTGTTTTTT.